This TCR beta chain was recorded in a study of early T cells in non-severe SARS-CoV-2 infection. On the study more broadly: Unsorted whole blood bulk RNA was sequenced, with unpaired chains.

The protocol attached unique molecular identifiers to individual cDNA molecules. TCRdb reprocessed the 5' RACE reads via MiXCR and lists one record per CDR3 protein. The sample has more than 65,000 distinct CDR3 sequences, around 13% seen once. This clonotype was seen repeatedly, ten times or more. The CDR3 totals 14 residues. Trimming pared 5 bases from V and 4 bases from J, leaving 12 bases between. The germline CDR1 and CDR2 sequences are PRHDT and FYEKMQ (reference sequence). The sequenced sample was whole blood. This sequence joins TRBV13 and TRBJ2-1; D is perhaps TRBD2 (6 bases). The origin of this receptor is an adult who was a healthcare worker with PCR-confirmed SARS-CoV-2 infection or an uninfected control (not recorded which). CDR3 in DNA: TGTGCCAGCAGCCCGGGACTCGCTTACAATGAGCAGTTCTTC. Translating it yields CASSPGLAYNEQFF.